One sample yielded the 27 T cell receptor beta chains listed below, sequenced in a study of T cells in Graves' hyperthyroidism and ophthalmopathy. What was amplified from RNA transcripts were TCR beta CDR3 regions. The HTBI primer set was used in a first-round RT-PCR of the TCR CDR3. TCRdb re-called the multiplex PCR reads with MiXCR, one entry per CDR3 protein. The sample yields around 500,000 distinct CDR3 sequences, about 16% seen once. Sequenced input: blood. These receptors originate from a woman aged 25 to 39 with Graves' ophthalmopathy.

V usage is TRBV4-1 and J usage is TRBJ2-7; TRBD1 matches 9 bases. Losses at the gene ends were 3 bases for V and 2 bases for J; bases not matched to a gene: 14. Germline loops: CDR1 MGHRA, CDR2 YSYEKL. This CDR3 spans 18 amino acids. In DNA form, the CDR3 reads TGCGCCAGCAGCCAGGGGGGTTCCGGGACAGGGTACCCCTACGAGCAGTACTTC. Encoded protein: CASSQGGSGTGYPYEQYF.

CDR3 sequence reads: CASSPSIAGRRTDTQYF. The CDR3 bases are TGTGCCAGCAGCCCCTCTATAGCGGGGAGAAGAACAGATACGCAGTATTTT. The genes are TRBV5-4 and TRBJ2-3, with 8 bases lining up with TRBD2. The length of the CDR3 is 17 residues. The V segment lost 4 bases and the J segment 3 bases; nucleotides outside the gene matches: 13. Germline V gene data show CDR1 as SGHNT and CDR2 as YYREEE (reference sequence).

This chain links TRBV29-1 with TRBJ1-1; 9 bases match TRBD1. The germline CDR1 and CDR2 sequences are SQVTM and ANQGSEA. This CDR3 has 13 residues. Germline trimming cut 2 bases from V and 10 bases from J; bases unmatched to any gene: 8. In nucleotides, the CDR3 is TGCAGCGTTGAACAGGGGACAGGGAGGGGAGCTTTCTTT. It is translated as CSVEQGTGRGAFF.

The table lists this clonotype with a few counts. This rearrangement joins TRBV10-3 to TRBJ1-1, with TRBD1 identical over 10 bases. The CDR3 extends over 14 amino acids. Germline CDR1 reads ENHRY; CDR2 reads SYGVKD. V trimming: 2 bases; J trimming: 7 bases; junction bases outside the gene matches: 4. This CDR3 reads CAISEGQGGIEAFF. As DNA, the CDR3 is TGTGCCATCAGTGAGGGACAGGGGGGAATTGAAGCTTTCTTT.

As regards this clonotype: This clone may be a read error of a much larger clone one base away. The genes are TRBV5-8 and TRBJ2-7, with 8 bases fitting TRBD2. The CDR3 consists of 15 residues. Germline assignment: CDR1 SGHTS and CDR2 YDEGEE. Trimming took 4 bases from V and 5 from J; bases not matched to a gene: 11. CDR3 amino acids: CASSPGPAGDDEQYF. In DNA form, the CDR3 reads TGTGCCAGCAGCCCTGGACCAGCGGGAGATGACGAGCAGTACTTC. The full variable domain, its missing parts supplied by reference TRBV5-8 and TRBJ2-7, is EAGVTQSPTHLIKTRGQQATLRCSPISGHTSVYWYQQALGLGLQFLLWYDEGEERNRGNFPPRFSGRQFPNYSSELNVNALELEDSALYLCASSPGPAGDDEQYFGPGTRLTVT.

At least ten counts were recorded for this clonotype. The rearrangement uses TRBV7-2 and TRBJ2-7, with a tentative D call TRBD2 (5 bases). CDR3 length: 14 amino acids. Germline CDR1 SGHTA, CDR2 FQGNSA. V was clipped by 3 bases and J by 1 base, with 10 bases between them. The DNA of the CDR3 is TGTGCCAGCAGCTTCGGACTCAAGTCCTACGAGCAGTACTTC. It is translated as CASSFGLKSYEQYF.

The chain combines TRBV20-1 with TRBJ2-7, with D perhaps matching TRBD2 (5 bases). In germline, CDR1 is DFQATT, CDR2 SNEGSKA (reference sequence). V was trimmed by 3 bases and J by 8 bases, leaving 11 bases between them. The CDR3 has 11 amino acids. The CDR3 here is CSARDGVKQYF. The CDR3 nucleotides are TGCAGTGCTAGGGACGGGGTAAAGCAGTACTTC.

This clonotype was seen only a few times. Here the CDR3 reads CASSFGGWGEQFF. The DNA for the CDR3 is TGTGCCAGCAGCTTCGGGGGGTGGGGCGAGCAGTTCTTC. J is TRBJ2-1 and V is TRBV5-6; TRBD2 matches at 7 bases. In germline, CDR1 is SGHDT, CDR2 YYEEEE. The CDR3 contains 13 residues. V was pared by 2 bases and J by 10 bases, with 6 bases of the junction left unmatched. Using reference TRBV5-6 and TRBJ2-1 for the parts outside the CDR3, the full variable domain is DAGVTQSPTHLIKTRGQQVTLRCSPKSGHDTVSWYQQALGQGPQFIFQYYEEEERQRGNFPDRFSGHQFPNYSSELNVNALLLGDSALYLCASSFGGWGEQFFGPGTRLTVL.

This clonotype has ten or more counts. This CDR3 is CASRFKGGSSPLHF. In DNA form, the CDR3 reads TGTGCCAGCAGATTTAAGGGCGGGAGTTCACCCCTCCACTTT. The rearrangement links TRBV7-2 to TRBJ1-6, with D uncertain. This CDR3 is 14 amino acids long. V was pared by 6 bases and J by 9 bases, with 15 bases between. Germline CDR1 SGHTA, CDR2 FQGNSA. The whole variable domain, remainder taken from reference TRBV7-2 and TRBJ1-6, is GAGVSQSPSNKVTEKGKDVELRCDPISGHTALYWYRQSLGQGLEFLIYFQGNSAPDKSGLPSDRFSAERTGGSVSTLTIQRTQQEDSAVYLCASRFKGGSSPLHFGNGTRLTVT.

The V and J genes are TRBV3-1 and TRBJ2-3; 7 bases map to TRBD1. The junction had 3 bases not matched to a gene; V was cut back by 1 base and J by 11 bases. Germline V CDR1 and CDR2: LGHDT, YNNKEL (reference sequence). The CDR3 has 12 amino acids. CDR3 region: CASSQGTGWQYF. CDR3 sequence (DNA): TGTGCCAGCAGCCAAGGGACAGGATGGCAGTATTTT.

This clonotype was counted a few times. The chain uses TRBV24-1 and TRBJ2-6; D remains ambiguous. The germline V and J ends were trimmed by 6 bases and 4 bases, with 3 bases remaining between them. The CDR3 contains 12 residues. Germline assignment: CDR1 KGHDR and CDR2 SFDVKD. CDR3 coding DNA: TGTGCCACCAGTCGCGGGGCCAACGTCCTGACTTTC. Its protein product is CATSRGANVLTF.

In this sample, this clonotype turned up many times. This chain links TRBV9 with TRBJ1-1; D is unclear. Trimming took off 7 bases at V and 5 bases at J, with 12 bases between the two ends. This CDR3 has 12 residues. Per germline, CDR1 SGDLS and CDR2 YYNGEE. CDR3 region: CASGPGRTEAFF. CDR3 in DNA: TGTGCCAGCGGGCCGGGTCGGACTGAAGCTTTCTTT.

This clonotype was counted ten times or more. The V gene is TRBV20-1, the J gene TRBJ2-1; TRBD2 agrees at 9 bases. Germline V gene data show CDR1 as DFQATT and CDR2 as SNEGSKA (reference sequence). The CDR3 runs to 15 residues. The ends lost 4 bases at V and 8 bases at J; junction bases unmatched: 12. The CDR3: CSATPSLAGGYEQFF. As DNA, the CDR3 is TGCAGTGCTACCCCGAGTTTGGCGGGAGGGTATGAGCAGTTCTTC.

This clonotype was found many times. V is TRBV20-1 and J is TRBJ2-7; possibly TRBD2 for D (6 bases). The CDR3 extends over 12 amino acids. V lost 1 base, J lost 4 bases, and 8 bases lay in between. Germline CDR1 is DFQATT and CDR2 is SNEGSKA (reference sequence). As DNA, the CDR3 is TGCAGTGCTAGAGCGGGAGTGTACGAGCAGTACTTC. It translates to CSARAGVYEQYF.

This clonotype was detected many times. The chain is built from TRBV20-1 and TRBJ1-2; possibly TRBD1 for D (6 bases). Trimming took off 2 bases at V and 2 bases at J, with 18 bases between the two ends. The CDR3 is made up of 16 amino acids. In germline, CDR1 is DFQATT, CDR2 SNEGSKA (reference sequence). DNA of the CDR3: TGCAGTGCTAGAAGGTACCTACAGGGTAGGAACTATGGCTACACCTTC. Encoded protein: CSARRYLQGRNYGYTF.

This clonotype has at least ten counts. The genes are TRBV6-5 and TRBJ1-5, with unresolved D. CDR1 MNHEY and CDR2 SVGAGI come from the germline V gene. There are 15 residues in the CDR3. The V end lost 0 bases, the J end lost 0 bases, and 6 bases lay between the germline ends. The CDR3 DNA reads TGTGCCAGCAGTTACTCTGGGGTTAGCAATCAGCCCCAGCATTTT. Protein: CASSYSGVSNQPQHF.

The sample holds many counts of this clonotype. V gene TRBV7-8 combines with J gene TRBJ1-3; no clear D gene. V was cut by 1 base and J by 8 bases, with 12 bases left in between. This CDR3 region has 14 residues. In germline, CDR1 is SGHVS, CDR2 FQNEAQ. The CDR3 DNA reads as TGTGCCAGCAGCTTAGAGTTGGGTTCCGACACCATATATTTT. The encoded protein is CASSLELGSDTIYF.

This clonotype was observed many times. The chain is built from TRBV20-1 and TRBJ2-1, with D maybe TRBD2 (6 bases). Germline values: CDR1 DFQATT, CDR2 SNEGSKA (reference sequence). This CDR3 has 13 amino acids. The V gene lost 8 bases and the J gene lost 10 bases, with 21 bases spanning the gap. This CDR3 reads CSRDGGNLEEQFF. Here the CDR3 DNA reads TGCAGTCGGGATGGCGGGAACCTCGAGGAGCAGTTCTTC.

This clonotype has a handful of counts. The V and J genes are TRBV19 and TRBJ2-1; TRBD2 matches at 7 bases. The CDR3 extends over 15 amino acids. Germline values: CDR1 LNHDA, CDR2 SQIVND (reference sequence). V shed 6 bases, J shed 8 bases, and the junction held 13 bases outside the gene matches. The CDR3: CASRPGTIPRDEQFF. The CDR3 coding sequence is TGTGCCAGTAGACCCGGGACTATACCGCGCGATGAGCAGTTCTTC.

The table lists this clonotype with a few counts. This chain joins TRBV19 and TRBJ2-7; 12 bases line up with TRBD2. CDR3 length: 15 amino acids. J lost 2 bases, V lost 4 bases, and 3 bases had no gene match. Germline V gene lookup returns CDR1 LNHDA and CDR2 SQIVND (reference sequence). CDR3 sequence: CASSTLAGGPYEQYF. The CDR3 DNA is TGTGCCAGTAGTACGCTAGCGGGAGGGCCCTACGAGCAGTACTTC.

Ten or more counts support this clonotype. V gene TRBV7-2 combines with J gene TRBJ2-5, with 7 bases aligning to TRBD1. Germline V gene data show CDR1 as SGHTA and CDR2 as FQGNSA. After removal of 5 bases from V and 2 bases from J, the junction contained 8 bases not matched to a gene. The CDR3 totals 15 residues. The CDR3 nucleotides read TGTGCCAGCAGCAGAAGACAGGGTAGACAAGAGACCCAGTACTTC. It encodes CASSRRQGRQETQYF.

In its sample, this clonotype was seen many times. The CDR3 DNA is TGTGCCAGCAGTTTACTTCGTAGCGGGAGGGGGCGGGGCAATGAGCAGTTCTTC. It codes for CASSLLRSGRGRGNEQFF. J is TRBJ2-1 and V is TRBV28; 11 bases fit TRBD2. Trimming removed 2 bases from V and 6 bases from J; junction bases left unmatched: 12. The CDR3 extends over 18 amino acids. CDR1 and CDR2 from the germline V gene are MDHEN and SYDVKM.

This clonotype was found a few times. The V gene is TRBV6-1, the J gene TRBJ2-5, with 12 nucleotides matching TRBD1. V was pared by 10 bases and J by 5 bases, with 8 bases of the junction left unmatched. Germline CDR1 reads MNHNS; CDR2 reads SASEGT. There are 14 residues in the CDR3. CDR3 in amino acids: CATHRDRGLETQYF. CDR3 DNA sequence: TGTGCCACCCACCGGGACAGGGGGCTGGAGACCCAGTACTTC.

This clonotype was seen once. The V call is TRBV9, the J call TRBJ2-3; 7 nucleotides agree with TRBD2. V lost 0 bases, J lost 6 bases, and 10 bases stayed unmatched. The CDR3 consists of 16 residues. Looked up from germline, CDR1 is SGDLS and CDR2 is YYNGEE. The chain's CDR3 is CASSVEASGWGDTQYF. The CDR3 bases are TGTGCCAGCAGCGTAGAGGCTAGCGGCTGGGGGGATACGCAGTATTTT.

This clonotype was seen a few times. This chain links TRBV28 with TRBJ1-3, with D tentatively TRBD1 (5 bases). The germline V gene has CDR1 MDHEN and CDR2 SYDVKM. Trimming took off 6 bases at V and 0 bases at J, with 15 bases between the two ends. The CDR3 has 16 residues. CDR3 DNA: TGTGCCAGCAGAACCGGGACGGTGAGCTCTGGAAACACCATATATTTT. Its protein product is CASRTGTVSSGNTIYF.

Remarks on this clonotype: This clone may be a read error of a much larger clone one base away. The rearrangement joins TRBV20-1 to TRBJ2-7; a possible D gene is TRBD2 (6 bases). Germline CDR1 DFQATT, CDR2 SNEGSKA (reference sequence). The CDR3 has 14 residues. The CDR3 sequence: CSAREPDYTYERYF. As DNA, the CDR3 is TGCAGTGCTAGAGAACCGGACTACACTTACGAGCGGTACTTC.

V usage is TRBV10-3 and J usage is TRBJ1-1, with D uncertain. V was cut by 3 bases and J by 1 base, with 9 bases left in between. The CDR3 runs to 14 residues. CDR1 is ENHRY and CDR2 is SYGVKD in the germline V gene. CDR3 protein: CAISDFLQNTEAFF. CDR3 sequence (DNA): TGTGCCATCAGTGACTTTCTGCAGAACACTGAAGCTTTCTTT.